This entry concerns a single T cell receptor (beta chain). The CDR3 loop spans 16 amino acids. CDR1 is MGHDK and CDR2 is SYGVNS in the germline V gene. V shed 3 bases and J 4 bases; nucleotides not matched to a gene: 10. Random hexamers served to reverse transcribe roughly 0.45 to 1 ug RNA. TCRdb used MiXCR to reprocess the immunoSEQ multiplex PCR reads, holding one entry per CDR3 protein. The data hold about 180,000 distinct CDR3 sequences, with 90% to 95% observed a single time. These data belong to a study of CD8 T cells in Susac syndrome. This rearrangement joins TRBV25-1 to TRBJ1-2; TRBD1 matches at 8 bases. The clonotype was recovered from a human donor with Susac syndrome. The sequencing sample was made of CD4+ T cells from PBMCs. DNA for the CDR3: TGTGCCAGCAGTGACAACCGACAGGGGCTGATCTATGGCTACACCTTC. Translation: CASSDNRQGLIYGYTF.